This is a list of T cell receptor beta chains from one sample in a study of cytomegalovirus exposure and HLA in healthy donors. Some clones are missing from TCRdb's copy, which holds only in-frame ones; the method was immunoSEQ multiplex PCR. The sample has 90,000 to 150,000 clones, roughly 82% seen once; the top ten hold under 5%. Sequencing input: PBMCs. Source of these receptors: a man younger than 35 in good health and CMV-seronegative. CDR3s include the opening cysteine and the closing phenylalanine or tryptophan. A D gene is named only where the DNA matches it firmly. Expanded clones get a size class; other rows say once, few or many, or leave the size out.

TRBV15	NA	TRBJ1-1	few	TGTGCCACCAGCAGAGTTCAGGGTTCGGCTTTCTTT	CATSRVQGSAFF
TRBV15	TRBD1	TRBJ2-2	NA	TGTGCCACCAGACCCGGACAGGCGGACACCGGGGAGCTGTTTTTT	CATRPGQADTGELFF
TRBV5-1	NA	TRBJ1-1	NA	TGCGCCAGCAGCCCCGGAGGGGCTCGGAACACTGAAGCTTTCTTT	CASSPGGARNTEAFF
TRBV6-1	NA	TRBJ2-1	NA	TGTGCCACCCGAAAGGAGGGCTTTAGTGCTGAGCAGTTCTTC	CATRKEGFSAEQFF
TRBV27	NA	TRBJ1-1	NA	TGTGCCAGCAGTCTAAACGGCCCGGGGACTGAAGCTTTCTTT	CASSLNGPGTEAFF
TRBV10-1	TRBD1	TRBJ1-1	NA	TGCGCCAGCATGGGACAGGGGAACACTGAAGCTTTCTTT	CASMGQGNTEAFF
TRBV19	TRBD1	TRBJ2-1	NA	TGTGCCAGTAGTGAGGGGGCCGGGACAGTTTACAATGAGCAGTTCTTC	CASSEGAGTVYNEQFF
TRBV30	TRBD1	TRBJ2-1	NA	TGTGCCTGGAGCTTCCCAGGGGGCTACAATGAGCAGTTCTTC	CAWSFPGGYNEQFF
TRBV5-1	TRBD1	TRBJ2-5	NA	TGCGCCAGCAGCCTAGGACAGGGGGGAGATCGGGAGACCCAGTACTTC	CASSLGQGGDRETQYF
TRBV10-2	TRBD1	TRBJ2-7	few	TGCGCCAGTGGGACAGGGCCCGAGCAGTACTTC	CASGTGPEQYF
TRBV4-1	NA	TRBJ1-1	NA	TGCGCCAGCAGCCAAGTTTTACGGGACACCGATCGGACTGAAGCTTTCTTT	CASSQVLRDTDRTEAFF
TRBV7-9	TRBD2	TRBJ2-2	NA	TGTGCCAGCAGCGGCCTCCCGGGAGGGCCTGTAGAGCTGTTTTTT	CASSGLPGGPVELFF
TRBV27	TRBD1	TRBJ2-5	NA	TGTGCCAGCAGTCCGGGACAGGACGGACCACTTCATGGGGAGCAGTACTTC	CASSPGQDGPLHGEQYF
TRBV5-6	NA	TRBJ1-1	NA	TGTGCCAGCAGCTTGCAGACATGGAGGCGGAACACTGAAGCTTTCTTT	CASSLQTWRRNTEAFF
TRBV7-8	NA	TRBJ1-2	NA	TGTGCCAGCAGCTTAGGCGACAGAACTTATGGCTACACCTTC	CASSLGDRTYGYTF
TRBV30	TRBD1	TRBJ2-1	NA	TGTGCCGGTATAACGGGGACAGCGCAGTTCTTC	CAGITGTAQFF
TRBV13	NA	TRBJ2-2	once	TGTGCCAGCAGGTTGGGACAAGGGGTTCCCGGGGAGCTGTTTTTT	CASRLGQGVPGELFF
TRBV7-9	NA	TRBJ2-1	NA	TGTGCCAGCAGCGCGAGTTACAGATACAATGAGCAGTTCTTC	CASSASYRYNEQFF
TRBV9	TRBD1	TRBJ1-2	few	TGTGCCAGCAGCAAGGGGACAGGGGGCTATGGCTACACCTTC	CASSKGTGGYGYTF
TRBV6-5	NA	TRBJ1-3	NA	TGTGCCAGCAGTACGAGTGGAAACACCATATATTTT	CASSTSGNTIYF
TRBV2	NA	TRBJ1-2	NA	TGTGCCAGCAGAGGGGGGGGGTATGGCTACACCTTC	CASRGGGYGYTF
TRBV19	NA	TRBJ1-5	NA	TGTGCCAGTATGCAGGGGACGGAGCCCCAGCATTTT	CASMQGTEPQHF
TRBV7-6	TRBD2	TRBJ2-1	NA	TGTGCCAGCAGCTTAGCGCTAGGTGCGGGAGTACGGTACAATGAGCAGTTCTTC	CASSLALGAGVRYNEQFF
TRBV7-8	NA	TRBJ2-1	NA	TGTGCCAGCAGATCCTTGACAGGCTCCAGAATTGTTGAGCAGTTCTTC	CASRSLTGSRIVEQFF
TRBV27	NA	TRBJ1-4	NA	TGTGCCAGCAGTTCGACGGCAAGGAGTGAAAAACTGTTTTTT	CASSSTARSEKLFF
TRBV19	TRBD1	TRBJ2-7	NA	TGTGCCAGTAGCCGGGACAGCTACGAGCAGTACTTC	CASSRDSYEQYF
TRBV5-6	TRBD1	TRBJ2-5	few	TGTGCCAGCAGCTTGGCAGGGACAGGGCTACAAGAGACCCAGTACTTC	CASSLAGTGLQETQYF
TRBV5-4	NA	TRBJ2-5	medium-sized	TGTGCCAGCAGCCCCGACATGGTAGAGACCCAGTACTTC	CASSPDMVETQYF
TRBV19	TRBD1	TRBJ1-2	NA	TGTGCCAGTAGTCCCTCCCAGGGGGCGTTTGATGGCTACACCTTC	CASSPSQGAFDGYTF
TRBV7-2	NA	TRBJ2-2	NA	TGTGCCAGCAGCCTACAGGGTAGAGCCGGGGAGCTGTTTTTT	CASSLQGRAGELFF
TRBV18	TRBD1	TRBJ2-7	NA	TGTGCCAGCTCACCCGACCCGGACAGGGGGCACGGCGACGAGCAGTACTTC	CASSPDPDRGHGDEQYF
TRBV2	NA	TRBJ2-7	NA	TGTGCCAGCAGTGCGGACAGTTACTCCTACGAGCAGTACTTC	CASSADSYSYEQYF
TRBV6-5	NA	TRBJ2-3	once	TGTGCCAGCAGTTACAAGGGAAGGGGGCAGTATTTT	CASSYKGRGQYF
TRBV5-4	NA	TRBJ1-3	NA	TGTGCCAGCAGCGCCGGGTCTACTAGTGGAAACACCATATATTTT	CASSAGSTSGNTIYF
TRBV19	NA	TRBJ1-1	NA	TGTGCCAGTAGTATAAAGGGGTCGCCAGGCACTGAAGCTTTCTTT	CASSIKGSPGTEAFF
TRBV30	NA	TRBJ1-2	once	TGTGCCTGGGAGGAACCGACAGCTTCCTATGGCTACACCTTC	CAWEEPTASYGYTF
TRBV7-6	TRBD1	TRBJ2-5	NA	TGTGCCAGCAGCACGGACAGGCGGGAGACCCAGTACTTC	CASSTDRRETQYF
TRBV27	NA	TRBJ2-4	NA	TGTGCCAGCAGGGGGAGCGGCTCGAACATTCAGTACTTC	CASRGSGSNIQYF
TRBV15	TRBD2	TRBJ2-5	few	TGTGCCACCAGGGATAGCGGGGGGCCCGATCAAGAGACCCAGTACTTC	CATRDSGGPDQETQYF
TRBV29-1	NA	TRBJ2-3	NA	TGCAGCGTTGATCGGCCAGGGGAATCCGTTACGCAGTATTTT	CSVDRPGESVTQYF
TRBV25-1	TRBD1	TRBJ2-1	NA	TGTGCCAGCAGTGATCACAGGGGCTACAATGAGCAGTTCTTC	CASSDHRGYNEQFF
TRBV15	TRBD2	TRBJ2-3	NA	TGTGCCACCAGCGCCGCGACGGGAGGAACCACAGATACGCAGTATTTT	CATSAATGGTTDTQYF
TRBV7-6	NA	TRBJ2-7	NA	TGTGCCAGCAGCCGAAAGGAGGGCACACCCGGATACGAGCAGTACTTC	CASSRKEGTPGYEQYF
TRBV27	NA	TRBJ2-3	NA	TGTGCCAGCGCCCCCAGGGGCACAGATACGCAGTATTTT	CASAPRGTDTQYF
TRBV6-1	TRBD1	TRBJ2-5	NA	TGTGCCAGCAGTGGACCGACAGGGACGGGAGAGACCCAGTACTTC	CASSGPTGTGETQYF
TRBV30	NA	TRBJ2-7	many	TGTGCCTGGAGTAAGACAGGTACCTACGAGCAGTACTTC	CAWSKTGTYEQYF
TRBV5-6	TRBD1	TRBJ1-4	NA	TGTGCCAGCAGCTGGGCCGGGACAGTTAATGAAAAACTGTTTTTT	CASSWAGTVNEKLFF
TRBV2	NA	TRBJ1-2	NA	TGTGCCAGCAGTGACCGACAGGTACATAACTATGGCTACACCTTC	CASSDRQVHNYGYTF